These 18 T cell receptor beta chains were all obtained from the same sample, sequenced in a study of shared T cell receptors in the human thymus (dated by TCRdb to about 2021). Receptor libraries were prepared by the immunoSEQ multiplex PCR assay. TCRdb mirrors the immuneACCESS table, restricted to in-frame sequences. Some clones are absent from its copies; in checked studies, under half trace to an unresolved V gene, and the reason for the others is unknown. The sample has some 700,000 clones on record, around 87% of them singletons. Approximately 0.01% of the sample comes from the top ten. This same sample was also taken into another study, of human thymus T cells.

Sequencing was done on a sample of thymocytes. The receptors derive from a boy under two years old with a congenital heart defect. Donor details come from another sample of the same person, matched by shared clones.

The rearrangement uses TRBV28 and TRBJ2-7; the D gene is possibly TRBD1 (5 bases). The length of the CDR3 is 14 residues. V lost 2 bases, J lost 5 bases, and 13 bases lay in between. The germline V gene encodes CDR1 MDHEN and CDR2 SYDVKM. The CDR3 reads CASSLGRVGDEQYF. For the CDR3, the DNA is TGTGCCAGCAGTTTAGGCAGGGTAGGCGACGAGCAGTACTTC.

The chain is built from TRBV7-9 and TRBJ2-7; 12 nucleotides agree with TRBD1. In germline, CDR1 is SEHNR, CDR2 FQNEAQ (reference sequence). The CDR3 contains 16 residues. After removal of 2 bases from V and 7 bases from J, the junction contained 9 bases not matched to a gene. CDR3 sequence reads: CASSLSPGTGGGEQYF. CDR3 DNA: TGTGCCAGCAGCTTAAGTCCCGGGACAGGGGGCGGGGAGCAGTACTTC.

J is TRBJ2-1 and V is TRBV7-6; 8 bases are a match to TRBD2. Germline loops: CDR1 SGHVS, CDR2 FNYEAQ. The CDR3 loop spans 14 amino acids. V gave up 2 bases and J gave up 8 bases; unmatched junction bases: 5. The CDR3 DNA reads as TGTGCCAGCAGCTTAACGAGGGGACTAGATGAGCAGTTCTTC. Its protein product is CASSLTRGLDEQFF.

This clone was recorded once. The V and J genes are TRBV27 and TRBJ2-7, with 12 positions matching TRBD2. The CDR3 totals 17 residues. The trim removed 3 bases at V and 0 bases at J, leaving 6 bases unmatched. In germline, CDR1 is MNHEY, CDR2 SMNVEV (reference sequence). The CDR3 here is CASSFRTSGASSYEQYF. The CDR3 coding sequence is TGTGCCAGCAGTTTCCGGACTAGCGGGGCAAGCTCCTACGAGCAGTACTTC.

V is TRBV28 and J is TRBJ2-1; D perhaps matches TRBD1 (6 bases). Trimming took 4 bases from V and 9 from J, leaving 19 bases between them. Germline V gives CDR1 MDHEN, CDR2 SYDVKM. The CDR3 extends over 15 amino acids. CDR3 nucleotides: TGTGCCAGCAGTTCTAAGTGGGACAAGACTGCTGAGCAGTTCTTC. This gives the protein CASSSKWDKTAEQFF. The complete variable domain, with remaining parts taken from reference TRBV28 and TRBJ2-1, reads DVKVTQSSRYLVKRTGEKVFLECVQDMDHENMFWYRQDPGLGLRLIYFSYDVKMKEKGDIPEGYSVSREKKERFSLILESASTNQTSMYLCASSSKWDKTAEQFFGPGTRLTVL.

This chain uses TRBV28 with TRBJ2-2; possible D gene TRBD2, 7 bases. Germline V CDR1 and CDR2: MDHEN, SYDVKM. The V end was cut by 6 bases, the J end by 0 bases, with 11 bases between. This CDR3 comprises 15 residues. This CDR3 is CASRGAGANTGELFF. The CDR3 nucleotides read TGTGCCAGCAGGGGGGCGGGGGCGAACACCGGGGAGCTGTTTTTT. Filled out from reference TRBV28 and TRBJ2-2, the complete variable domain reads DVKVTQSSRYLVKRTGEKVFLECVQDMDHENMFWYRQDPGLGLRLIYFSYDVKMKEKGDIPEGYSVSREKKERFSLILESASTNQTSMYLCASRGAGANTGELFFGEGSRLTVL.

The CDR3 region is CASSQDRGQTVNEQFF. In nucleotides, the CDR3 is TGCGCCAGCAGCCAAGACAGAGGGCAGACGGTTAATGAGCAGTTCTTC. The rearrangement uses TRBV4-1 and TRBJ2-1; TRBD2 is a possible D gene (5 bases). The germline gives CDR1 MGHRA, CDR2 YSYEKL. This CDR3 spans 16 amino acids. The V end lost 0 bases, the J end lost 7 bases, and 16 bases lay between the germline ends.

The chain combines TRBV19 with TRBJ1-5; perhaps TRBD1 as D (6 bases). The germline V gene encodes CDR1 LNHDA and CDR2 SQIVND (reference sequence). V lost 4 bases and J 4 bases, leaving 11 bases between the germline ends. The CDR3 contains 14 residues. For the CDR3, the DNA is TGTGCCAGTAGTACGGACAGCTTGAATCAGCCCCAGCATTTT. This gives the protein CASSTDSLNQPQHF. Based on the CDR3 plus reference TRBV19 and TRBJ1-5, the full variable domain is DGGITQSPKYLFRKEGQNVTLSCEQNLNHDAMYWYRQDPGQGLRLIYYSQIVNDFQKGDIAEGYSVSREKKESFPLTVTSAQKNPTAFYLCASSTDSLNQPQHFGDGTRLSIL.

This clone was counted between two and nine times. This sample also contains other DNA sequences that code for the same CDR3. The chain carries TRBV18 and TRBJ2-7; TRBD1 matches at 8 bases. Looked up from germline, CDR1 is KGHSH and CDR2 is LQKENI. V shed 3 bases, J shed 0 bases, and the junction held 1 base outside the gene matches. The CDR3 runs to 14 residues. The CDR3 protein is CASSPGTGSYEQYF. As DNA, the CDR3 is TGTGCCAGCTCACCGGGGACAGGCTCCTACGAGCAGTACTTC.

This chain connects TRBV6-5 to TRBJ1-2; D unclear. Trimming left V 2 bases short and J 4 bases short, with 8 bases between. The length of the CDR3 is 13 residues. Germline CDR1 is MNHEY and CDR2 is SVGAGI. DNA for the CDR3: TGTGCCAGCAGTTACCGGTACTCCTATGGCTACACCTTC. This gives the protein CASSYRYSYGYTF.

This rearrangement joins TRBV30 to TRBJ1-5; 7 bases line up with TRBD1. The CDR3 extends over 16 amino acids. Losses at the gene ends were 2 bases for V and 4 bases for J; bases not matched to a gene: 11. Germline CDR1 and CDR2: GTSNPN and SVGIG (reference sequence). The CDR3, as DNA: TGTGCCTGGAGTCGAAAATCACAGGGGAAAAATCAGCCCCAGCATTTT. Translation gives CAWSRKSQGKNQPQHF. Complete variable domain (other parts from reference TRBV30 and TRBJ1-5): SQTIHQWPATLVQPVGSPLSLECTVEGTSNPNLYWYRQAAGRGLQLLFYSVGIGQISSEVPQNLSASRPQDRQFILSSKKLLLSDSGFYLCAWSRKSQGKNQPQHFGDGTRLSIL.

The chain combines TRBV5-1 with TRBJ1-1; 8 bases are shared with TRBD1. Looked up from germline, CDR1 is SGHRS and CDR2 is YFSETQ. This CDR3 region has 16 residues. Trimming cost V 0 bases and J 5 bases; bases outside gene matches: 9. CDR3 sequence reads: CASSLVGRGPWTEAFF. CDR3 in DNA: TGCGCCAGCAGCTTGGTGGGCAGGGGGCCGTGGACTGAAGCTTTCTTT. The full variable domain, its missing parts supplied by reference TRBV5-1 and TRBJ1-1, is KAGVTQTPRYLIKTRGQQVTLSCSPISGHRSVSWYQQTPGQGLQFLFEYFSETQRNKGNFPGRFSGRQFSNSRSEMNVSTLELGDSALYLCASSLVGRGPWTEAFFGQGTRLTVV.

The chain joins TRBV5-4 to TRBJ1-2, with TRBD1 matching over 9 bases. Losses at the gene ends were 2 bases for V and 3 bases for J; bases not matched to a gene: 11. The CDR3 runs to 17 residues. Germline V gene lookup returns CDR1 SGHNT and CDR2 YYREEE (reference sequence). The CDR3 bases are TGTGCCAGCAGCTTTCGAAAGGACAGGGGTGAGGACTATGGCTACACCTTC. This translates into CASSFRKDRGEDYGYTF.

The chain has TRBV11-3 and TRBJ2-7, with D possibly being TRBD2 (7 bases). Trimming removed 5 bases at V and 3 bases at J, with 14 bases between. The V gene's germline CDR1 is SGHNT and CDR2 YENEEA. The CDR3 length is 14 residues. CDR3 in amino acids: CASSQKGGGYEQYF. DNA of the CDR3: TGTGCCAGCAGCCAGAAGGGAGGGGGCTACGAGCAGTACTTC.

The chain links TRBV4-1 to TRBJ1-2, with no clear D. The CDR3 has 15 amino acids. The V gene lost 0 bases and the J gene lost 6 bases, with 14 bases spanning the gap. Germline values: CDR1 MGHRA, CDR2 YSYEKL. The CDR3 DNA follows: TGCGCCAGCAGCCAAGAGGCTAGAACCCGGGATGGCTACACCTTC. This gives the protein CASSQEARTRDGYTF.

The rearrangement joins TRBV6-5 to TRBJ2-1; TRBD2 might be the D (6 bases). The germline V gene encodes CDR1 MNHEY and CDR2 SVGAGI. The CDR3 totals 10 residues. The CDR3 DNA is TGTGCTAGGGAGGTCGGTGAGCAGTTCTTC. This gives the protein CAREVGEQFF.

The chain couples TRBV6-5 to TRBJ2-3, with TRBD2 as a possible D gene (6 bases). The CDR3 loop spans 13 amino acids. CDR1 and CDR2 (germline): MNHEY, SVGAGI. Trimming took 8 bases from V and 6 from J, leaving 15 bases between them. The CDR3 spells CASLGGTGDTQYF. The CDR3 DNA sequence: TGTGCCAGCTTGGGCGGGACGGGGGATACGCAGTATTTT.

The chain combines TRBV10-3 with TRBJ2-5; 9 bases map to TRBD1. Germline trimming cut 2 bases from V and 6 bases from J; bases unmatched to any gene: 4. Germline lookup yields CDR1 ENHRY and CDR2 SYGVKD. The CDR3 extends over 14 amino acids. CDR3 nucleotides: TGTGCCATCAGTGAGAGGACAGGGGTGAAGACCCAGTACTTC. It specifies CAISERTGVKTQYF.